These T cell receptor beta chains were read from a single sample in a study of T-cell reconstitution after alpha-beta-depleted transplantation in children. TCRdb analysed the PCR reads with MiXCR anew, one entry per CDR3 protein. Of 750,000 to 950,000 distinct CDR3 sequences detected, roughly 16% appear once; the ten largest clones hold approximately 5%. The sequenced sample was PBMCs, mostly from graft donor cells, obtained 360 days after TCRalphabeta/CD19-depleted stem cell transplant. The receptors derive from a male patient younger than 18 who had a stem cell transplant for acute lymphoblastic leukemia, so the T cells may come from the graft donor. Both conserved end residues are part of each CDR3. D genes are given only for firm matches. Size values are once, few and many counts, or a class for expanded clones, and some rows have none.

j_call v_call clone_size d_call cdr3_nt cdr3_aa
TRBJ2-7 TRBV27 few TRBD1 TGTGCCAGCAGTTTAATTTCCCCGCAGGGGGCTTACGAGCAGTACTTC CASSLISPQGAYEQYF
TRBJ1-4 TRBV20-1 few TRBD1 TGCAGTGCTAGAGATCGCGCGGGACAGGGAGGGGAAAAACTGTTTTTT CSARDRAGQGGEKLFF
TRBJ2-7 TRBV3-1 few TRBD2 TGTGCCAGCAGCCATCATCTCAGGGGACTAGCGGGACCCCCTTCCTACGAGCAGTACTTC CASSHHLRGLAGPPSYEQYF
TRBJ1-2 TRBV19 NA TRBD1 TGTGCCAGTATACGGGACAGGAGCAACTATGGCTACACCTTC CASIRDRSNYGYTF
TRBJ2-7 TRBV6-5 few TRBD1 TGTGCCAGCAGTTTCCCACAGGGGGCTTACGAGCAGTACTTC CASSFPQGAYEQYF
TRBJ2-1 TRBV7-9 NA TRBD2 TGTGCCAGCAGCTTCCTCAAGCGGGAGGGCCTATCCAATGAGCAGTTCTTC CASSFLKREGLSNEQFF
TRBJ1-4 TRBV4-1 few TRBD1 TGCGCCAGCAGCCAGAGCTACAAGAGACAGGGACGCGCAACTAATGAAAAACTGTTTTTT CASSQSYKRQGRATNEKLFF
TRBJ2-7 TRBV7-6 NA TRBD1 TGTGCCAGCAGCTTAGCCCCGACAGGGAGTACCTCTACGGAGCAGTACTTC CASSLAPTGSTSTEQYF
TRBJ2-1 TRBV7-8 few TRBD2 TGTGCCAGCAGCTTAGCTAACAGACTAGCGGGAGAGGCTGAGCAGTTCTTC CASSLANRLAGEAEQFF
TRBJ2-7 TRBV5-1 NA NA TGCGCCAGCAGCTTGGAGTACGGCGAGCAGTACTTC CASSLEYGEQYF
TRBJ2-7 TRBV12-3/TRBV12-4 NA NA TGTGCCAGCAGTTTTAAGAGGGGGTTCTCCTACGAGCAGTACTTC CASSFKRGFSYEQYF
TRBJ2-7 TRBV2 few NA TGTGCCAGCATAAGGGCTGCGGGTGGGCTCTCCTACGAGCAGTACTTC CASIRAAGGLSYEQYF
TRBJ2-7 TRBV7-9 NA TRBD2 TGTGCCAGCAGCAGGACTAGCGGGGTGAGCTCCTACGAGCAGTACTTC CASSRTSGVSSYEQYF
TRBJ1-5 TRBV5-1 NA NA TGCGCCAGCAGCTCGGGGTTCGGGGAGGGCAATCAGCCCCAGCATTTT CASSSGFGEGNQPQHF
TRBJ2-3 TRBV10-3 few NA TGTGCCATCAGTGGGTCGGCTCCCACAGATACGCAGTATTTT CAISGSAPTDTQYF
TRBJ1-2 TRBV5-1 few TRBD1 TGCGCCAGCAGCTTGGATCCAGGGACAGGGATCTATGGCTACACCTTC CASSLDPGTGIYGYTF
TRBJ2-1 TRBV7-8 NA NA TGTGCCAGCAGCGATGGGGGGCTCAAGAATGAGCAGTTCTTC CASSDGGLKNEQFF
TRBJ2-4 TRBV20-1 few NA TGCAGTGCTAGAGTCGGGGGGCAAAACATTCAGTACTTC CSARVGGQNIQYF
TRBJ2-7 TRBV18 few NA TGTGCCAGCTCACCACGCGGACACCCTCCCCTCTACGAGCAGTACTTC CASSPRGHPPLYEQYF
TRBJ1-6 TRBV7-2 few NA TGTGCCAGCAGCTTTTTTAGCGACAGCCGCTCCTATAATTCACCCCTCCACTTT CASSFFSDSRSYNSPLHF
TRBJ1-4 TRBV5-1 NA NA TGCGCCAGCAGCCGACAGCGGGGGACTAATGAAAAACTGTTTTTT CASSRQRGTNEKLFF
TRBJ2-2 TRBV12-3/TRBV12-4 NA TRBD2 TGTGCCGGGACTAGCGGGAGAGGCACCGGGGAGCTGTTTTTT CAGTSGRGTGELFF
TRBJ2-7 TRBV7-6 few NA TGTGCCAGCAGCTTATATCCGGTCTCCTACGAGCAGTACTTC CASSLYPVSYEQYF
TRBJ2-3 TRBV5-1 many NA TGCGCCAGCAGCTTTCAAGAACGCACAGATACGCAGTATTTT CASSFQERTDTQYF
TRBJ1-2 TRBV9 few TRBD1 TGTGCCAGCAGCGTAGAAAGCCGCGGAACAGGGGCTAACTATGGCTACACCTTC CASSVESRGTGANYGYTF
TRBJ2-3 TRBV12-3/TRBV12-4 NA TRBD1 TGTGCCAGCAGGGCGCAGGGGGCAGATACGCAGTATTTT CASRAQGADTQYF
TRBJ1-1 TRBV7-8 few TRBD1 TGTGCCAGCAGCTTGTTACAGGGGCCCATGAACACTGAAGCTTTCTTT CASSLLQGPMNTEAFF
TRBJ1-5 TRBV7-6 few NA TGTGCCAGCAGCTTGGGAACCGGGGCCCCCGGACCCCAGCCCCAGCATTTT CASSLGTGAPGPQPQHF
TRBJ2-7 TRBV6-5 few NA TGTGCCAGCAGTTACGGGAACTTAGGGGAGCAGTACTTC CASSYGNLGEQYF
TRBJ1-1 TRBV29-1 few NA TGCAGCGCCCTTGTGGGGACACTGAACACTGAAGCTTTCTTT CSALVGTLNTEAFF
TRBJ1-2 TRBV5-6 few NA TGTGCCAGCAGCTTGGCCGGGGGGTTATACTATGGCTACACCTTC CASSLAGGLYYGYTF
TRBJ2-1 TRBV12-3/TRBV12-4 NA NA TGTGCCAGCGGCAAGGACGGGGAACTCAATGAGCAGTTCTTC CASGKDGELNEQFF
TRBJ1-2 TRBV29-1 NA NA TGCAGCGTTGCGGGAGGCGGCGGGCTCTATGGCTACACCTTC CSVAGGGGLYGYTF
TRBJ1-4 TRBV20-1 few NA TGCAGTGCACCCCGACAGAGGGTTCGGGAAAAACTGTTTTTT CSAPRQRVREKLFF
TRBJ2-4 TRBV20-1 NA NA TGCAGTGCTAGAGATCGGGCAGGGAAAAACATTCAGTACTTC CSARDRAGKNIQYF
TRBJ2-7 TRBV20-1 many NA TGCAGTGCTAGAGATGGCGGGACCTTTTACGAGCAGTACTTC CSARDGGTFYEQYF
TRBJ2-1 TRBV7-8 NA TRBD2 TGTGCCAGCAGCTTAGTTCTAGCGGCCAAGTATGAGCAGTTCTTC CASSLVLAAKYEQFF
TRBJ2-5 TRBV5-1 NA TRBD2 TGCGCCAGCAGCCCCAACCAACTGGCCGGGACTAGCGCTATATACTCAGGGACCCAGTACTTC CASSPNQLAGTSAIYSGTQYF
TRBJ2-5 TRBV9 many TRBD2 TGTGCCAGCAGCGTAGCCGGGAGGGCCGGTGAGACCCAGTACTTC CASSVAGRAGETQYF
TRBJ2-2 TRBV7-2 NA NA TGTGCCAGCAGCTTTCGTCCCCTGAACACCGGGGAGCTGTTTTTT CASSFRPLNTGELFF